The present entry profiles one TCR beta chain with its context. Its antigen is not known. TCRdb fed the reads into MiXCR, producing one record per CDR3 protein. The sample lists 60,000 to 80,000 distinct CDR3 sequences, roughly three fifths occurring once. This sample was included in a study of type 1 regulatory T cells. What was sequenced was cultured T cells, either the whole culture or a sorted T cell fraction (not recorded which). Stated subset: Tr1-enriched cell product generated in vitro against host alloantigens. The source of this sequence is a human donor in good health.

The CDR3, as DNA: TGCGCCAGCAGCCAAGATCTGGGCAATGACTACAATGAGCAGTTCTTC. Translation: CASSQDLGNDYNEQFF. The rearrangement links TRBV4-1 to TRBJ2-1, with D unclear. From germline, CDR1 is MGHRA and CDR2 YSYEKL. The CDR3 extends over 16 amino acids. The ends were cut back, 0 bases at V and 3 bases at J, with 12 bases in the middle.